Sequencing of this TCR beta chain was carried out in a study of shared clonotypes between healthy human individuals. Study details: Each donor's CD8 memory used one plate, CD8 naive two, each CD4 subset three. The study, taken as a whole, reports: Sharing across four donors was highest in naive CD4 (around 5%) and lowest in memory CD8 (roughly 0.4%). Among non-shared clonotypes, generation probabilities were lower than among those shared by all four donors.

As to this clone: Antigen specificity is unknown. Other DNA sequences in the same sample also yield this CDR3.

This CDR3 comprises 15 residues. The V gene's germline CDR1 is SGHTA and CDR2 FQGNSA. Trimming cost V 0 bases and J 2 bases, with 7 bases left between them. The assay was immunoSEQ multiplex PCR, and TCRdb's table has in-frame clones only and misses some. In the table there are around 2.5 million clones, 93% of which are singletons. A CD45RA-negative memory subset and a CD45RA+ naive subset were separated from the CD4+ cells. This clonotype was sampled from a man between 18 and 29 years old in good health. Some clones in this sample may be carry-over from other donors' samples. This sequence joins TRBV7-2 and TRBJ2-2; D call uncertain. Input material: naive CD4+ T cells from PBMCs. Subset indicated: CD45RA+ positively selected. In DNA, the CDR3 is TGTGCCAGCAGCTTAGCGCTAGGAAACACCGGGGAGCTGTTTTTT. Protein: CASSLALGNTGELFF.